Reported below is one T cell receptor (beta chain). This clone showed up just a few times. The specificity of this receptor is unknown. The input lacks base qualities; no much larger clone sits a single base away. Donors were patients with melanoma. Library method: the immunoSEQ multiplex PCR assay. TCRdb stores this immuneACCESS table with in-frame sequences only. Part of the clones is absent; in the studies checked, under half of the shortfall reflects unresolved V genes, and no reason is known for the rest. Within this sample are about 10,000 clones, with roughly two thirds of them counted one time only. The top ten clonotypes cover roughly an eighth of the sample. Measured from the cysteine to the phenylalanine, the CDR3 is 14 residues long. The CDR3 DNA has 42 bases and is translated from base 1. The CDR1 and CDR2 encoded by the germline V gene are SNHLY and FYNNEI. Relative to germline, V is 8 bases shorter and J is 3 bases shorter, with 17 bases between their ends.

These data come from a study of CD4+ T cells in melanoma (dated 2022 in TCRdb). With respect to the entire study: Neoantigen-specific CD4+ T cells in human melanoma were investigated in the study. The full study reports these points: Neoantigen-specific CD4+ T cells were reported to be correlated with the function of CD8+ T cells, macrophages and B cells. Neoantigen-specific CD4+ T cells in melanoma were reported to show diverse differentiation states.

The sequencing sample was made of cells from a culture (not recorded whether cultured in vitro). The receptor's source is a human donor with melanoma. The V and J segments used are TRBV2 and TRBJ2-7, with no confidently assigned D gene. CDR3 reads: CASYFASQNYEQYF. The bases read TGTGCCAGCTATTTCGCCTCTCAAAACTACGAGCAGTACTTC.